The source of this T cell receptor (beta chain) is a study of T-cell reconstitution after alpha-beta-depleted transplantation in children. TCRbeta library construction was performed incorporating unique molecular identifiers. TCRdb analysed the PCR reads with MiXCR anew, one entry per CDR3 protein. The data show a few hundred thousand distinct CDR3 sequences, about 20% seen once. The V end lost 5 bases, the J end lost 5 bases, and 11 bases lay between the germline ends. This CDR3 is built from 13 residues. Germline loops: CDR1 MDHEN, CDR2 SYDVKM. Here the sequenced sample was PBMCs from the stem cell graft donor, taken from the stem cell graft. The J gene is TRBJ2-3, the V gene TRBV28; no definite D call. The receptor's source is a human donor who donated a stem cell graft to a child with acute myeloid leukemia. In DNA, the CDR3 is TGTGCCAGCAGTCCCCCCGTCATAGATACGCAGTATTTT. Translated, it gives CASSPPVIDTQYF.